Listed here are 7 T cell receptor beta chains from one sample, sequenced in a study of post-analysis software for immune sequencing data. Study-wide results and caveats: Five or six TRBV segments, TRBV5-6, TRBV5-1 and TRBV20-1 among them, were found more frequent in patients than controls.

These receptors have no identified antigens. The authors incorporated unique molecular identifiers into the TCR beta cDNA libraries. From the PCR reads, TCRdb called clonotypes with MiXCR, one entry per CDR3 protein. The table records 820,000 or so distinct CDR3 sequences, 53% of them present only once. Sequencing used blood. The source is a girl aged 10-17 years with multiple sclerosis.

The gene calls are TRBV5-1 and TRBJ2-1, with 7 bases fitting TRBD2. Germline CDR1 and CDR2: SGHRS and YFSETQ. The CDR3 runs 16 residues. V lost 2 bases and J lost 15; bases outside the gene matches: 20. The CDR3 region has the DNA TGCGCCAGCAGCTTTCGGGGAACTAGCGACGCACCCCGGGGGTTCTTC. Its protein product is CASSFRGTSDAPRGFF. Based on the CDR3 plus reference TRBV5-1 and TRBJ2-1, the full variable domain is KAGVTQTPRYLIKTRGQQVTLSCSPISGHRSVSWYQQTPGQGLQFLFEYFSETQRNKGNFPGRFSGRQFSNSRSEMNVSTLELGDSALYLCASSFRGTSDAPRGFFGPGTRLTVL.

The J gene is TRBJ2-7, the V gene TRBV9; the match to TRBD1 covers 9 bases. The V gene end was trimmed by 0 bases and the J gene end by 6 bases; junction bases not matched to a gene: 7. Per the germline V gene, CDR1 is SGDLS and CDR2 is YYNGEE. This CDR3 has 15 residues. The chain's CDR3 is CASSVATGQGGEQYF. As DNA, the CDR3 is TGTGCCAGCAGCGTAGCTACGGGACAGGGCGGCGAGCAGTACTTC.

A single count supports this clonotype. The V and J genes are TRBV27 and TRBJ2-5; 7 bases are a match to TRBD2. Germline loops: CDR1 MNHEY, CDR2 SMNVEV (reference sequence). Unmatched junction bases numbered 5, after V lost 6 bases and J lost 7 bases. The CDR3 runs 12 residues. In nucleotides, the CDR3 is TGTGCCAGCAGCCGTGGGGGGGGGACCCAGTACTTC. Translation gives CASSRGGGTQYF.

The J gene is TRBJ1-4, the V gene TRBV20-1, with 7 bases aligning to TRBD1. Germline CDR1 DFQATT, CDR2 SNEGSKA (reference sequence). V trimming: 1 base; J trimming: 8 bases; junction bases outside the gene matches: 1. This CDR3 spans 12 amino acids. This chain's CDR3 is CSARGGGEKLFF. The CDR3 coding sequence is TGCAGTGCTAGAGGAGGGGGCGAAAAACTGTTTTTT.

V gene TRBV2 combines with J gene TRBJ2-1; TRBD2 matches 13 bases. V lost 5 bases and J lost 6; bases outside the gene matches: 4. There are 15 residues in the CDR3. CDR1 is SNHLY and CDR2 is FYNNEI in the germline V gene. CDR3 protein: CASSRTSGRPNEQFF. CDR3 nucleotides: TGTGCCAGCAGTAGGACTAGCGGGAGACCCAATGAGCAGTTCTTC.

In DNA, the CDR3 is TGTGCCAGCAGCCAAGCCCCGGCCTACGAGCAGTACTTC. This sequence encodes CASSQAPAYEQYF. This rearrangement joins TRBV4-2 to TRBJ2-7; no firm D call. The V end lost 1 base, the J end lost 2 bases, and 6 bases lay between the germline ends. This CDR3 region has 13 residues. In germline, CDR1 is LGHNA, CDR2 YNFKEQ.

In this sample, this clonotype turned up a few times. This rearrangement joins TRBV19 to TRBJ1-2, with 10 bases aligning to TRBD1. In germline, CDR1 is LNHDA, CDR2 SQIVND (reference sequence). The length of the CDR3 is 18 residues. Unmatched junction bases numbered 21, after V lost 7 bases and J lost 7 bases. This CDR3 reads CASTSRAGTGVYSSGYTF. The CDR3 DNA reads as TGTGCCAGTACAAGCCGCGCGGGGACAGGGGTATACTCTAGTGGCTACACCTTC.